This T cell receptor (beta chain) was identified in a study of blood T cell repertoires in COVID-19. About the research overall: Donors in the United States, Italy and Spain gave samples during acute or convalescent COVID-19. Sources were T cells, B-cell-depleted T cells, or PBMCs; the material itself was cDNA or gDNA.

In the original processing: Scientists estimated how many nucleated cells there were by amplifying reference gene primers. Data came from immunoSEQ multiplex PCR; TCRdb stores just in-frame clones and leaves some out. V, J and clone size were drawn from that table, and D and trimming were deduced from the DNA. Of 150,000 to 200,000 clones listed, 65% to 90% are singletons. The Seattle patients, enrolled during active infection, were followed longitudinally. The J segment lost 6 bases and the V segment lost 2 bases, leaving 4 bases of the junction unmatched. Germline assignment: CDR1 MNHEY and CDR2 SVGAGI. The CDR3 is 13 amino acids.

The source is a woman aged 40 to 50 with COVID-19, enrolled during active disease. The J gene is TRBJ2-7, the V gene TRBV6-5, with 7 positions matching TRBD2. What was sequenced was peripheral blood. The DNA for the CDR3 is TGTGCCAGCAGTTACGTCCCGGGAGGCGAGCAGTACGTC. This translates into CASSYVPGGEQYV.